This T cell receptor (beta chain) was sequenced during a study of regulatory T cells in long-lasting Graves disease (dated by TCRdb to the early 2020s). A note on the overall study: Persistent Graves' disease meant more than 5 years of antithyroid drug treatment with TSH receptor autoantibodies that stayed positive. Patients with persistent Graves' disease were compared with patients with newly diagnosed Graves' disease using TCR sequencing and RNA sequencing of peripheral blood. The study was conducted in China and was registered as a clinical trial. A total of roughly 33 samples underwent TCR sequencing: about 13 from persistent and some 20 from newly diagnosed Graves' disease patients. In the clinical cohort, patients with persistent Graves' disease had used antithyroid drugs for an average of around ten years. General findings and caveats noted by the study authors: A larger number of public clonotypes was shared among persistent patients (more than 2,500) than among newly diagnosed patients (roughly 970). Sequencing and analysis were limited to the TCR beta chain. Lower TCR Shannon entropy and fewer highly expanded clones were observed in persistent Graves' disease patients than in newly diagnosed patients, which suggested clonal expansion. The study examined only peripheral blood because the primary lesion, thyroid tissue, could not be accessed. TRBV28, TRBJ1-2 and TRBJ2-5 were preferentially used in persistent disease, while TRBV20-1 and TRBJ2-1 were favored in newly diagnosed disease. As a limitation, the authors acknowledged that the small sample size may reduce accuracy.

V and J lose 5 bases and 4 bases, and a span of 17 bases separates them. Spanning cysteine to phenylalanine, the CDR3 consists of 15 amino acids. The sequence is cut down to CDR3 DNA, 45 bases in frame from base 1. Reading the germline V gene gives CDR1 MDHEN and CDR2 SYDVKM. The library was prepared using multiplex PCR. Sequenced using an Illumina HiSeq 4000. CDR3 regions were amplified by Arm-PCR with iRepertoire HTBI primers to construct TCR beta libraries. PCR products were gel purified before sequencing. For the original study's pipeline: Gene usage analysis of CDR3 amino acid clonotypes relied on the roughly 60 TRBV and 14 TRBJ segments identified across samples. Filtered high-quality paired reads were merged into contigs using COPE and FqMerger. Contigs were aligned with BLAST to IMGT TRBV, TRBD and TRBJ reference genes, and CDR3 was defined per IMGT. Any clonotype with a frequency above 0.1% was classified as a highly expanded clone. Repertoire diversity was measured by Shannon entropy, and V-J evenness by the Gini coefficient. Clonotypes shared by more than one individual were considered public. Clones were called with MiXCR by TCRdb after fastp trimmed the public reads at Q25, and only in-frame beta chains were retained. Identical CDR3 protein sequences are pooled into one entry, listed with their most common genes and DNA. Here the V and J calls rest on TCRdb's processing, not on the authors' analysis. The sample table records approximately 400,000 distinct CDR3 sequences; around 22% of these occur just once. The ten largest clones add up to roughly a quarter of the sample.

The time point label, read with the paper, signifies: persistent/refractory GD, antithyroid drugs over 5 years with positive TRAb. RNA was extracted from PBMCs in TRIzol for both TCR sequencing and RNA sequencing. The diagnosis of Graves' disease followed American Thyroid Association guidelines. Recruitment of patients was carried out at an endocrinology department in Xi'an, China. Each patient gave 8.5 to 9.5 milliliters of peripheral blood, collected in an EDTA anticoagulant tube. Ficoll Paque Plus density gradient separation was used to isolate PBMCs, and no further T cell sorting was performed. An Agilent 2100 Bioanalyzer and agarose gel were used to assess RNA quality, and a NanoDrop 2000 was used to measure RNA concentration. This clonotype was recorded many times. The antigen it binds to is not known. The sample holds no much larger clone one base away, and base qualities are not on file.

The receptor was derived from a female donor with Graves disease. The chain uses TRBV28 and TRBJ1-2, with a weak D call of TRBD1 (6 bases match). The sequences come from peripheral blood mononuclear cells (PBMCs), collected when the disease was refractory, from a patient treated with antithyroid drugs. CDR3 protein: CASSIRQVSGYGYTF. DNA sequence: TGTGCCAGCAGTATACGACAGGTCAGCGGCTATGGCTACACCTTC.